The subject of this entry is one T cell receptor beta chain. No antigen is known for it. At one of its ends the junction is not consistent with the germline gene, which may arise from a read error. The length of the CDR3 is 15 residues. The germline V gene encodes CDR1 MNHEY and CDR2 SVGAGI. Authors of the study amplified TCR beta CDR3 regions from RNA transcripts. A first-round RT-PCR of the TCR CDR3 used the HTBI primer set. TCRdb ran MiXCR on the multiplex PCR reads and lists one entry per CDR3 protein. This sample has 640,000 or so distinct CDR3 sequences, with 14% found just once. These data originate in a study of T cells in Graves' hyperthyroidism and ophthalmopathy. Study observations and caveats: Most thyroid clonotypes expanded above 0.001 appeared in blood too.

Ophthalmopathy patients showed a Clinical Activity Score of at least 3, NOSPECS grade of at least 4 and duration under 3 months. Source material for PBMCs was 9 to 10 ml fresh peripheral blood. The TCR comes from a woman younger than 30 with Graves' ophthalmopathy. The material sequenced was blood. The chain recombines TRBV6-5 with TRBJ2-3; TRBD2 agrees at 10 bases. The CDR3 region is CANSWTSGISDTQYF. CDR3 DNA: TGTGCCAACAGTTGGACTAGCGGTATATCAGATACGCAGTATTTT.